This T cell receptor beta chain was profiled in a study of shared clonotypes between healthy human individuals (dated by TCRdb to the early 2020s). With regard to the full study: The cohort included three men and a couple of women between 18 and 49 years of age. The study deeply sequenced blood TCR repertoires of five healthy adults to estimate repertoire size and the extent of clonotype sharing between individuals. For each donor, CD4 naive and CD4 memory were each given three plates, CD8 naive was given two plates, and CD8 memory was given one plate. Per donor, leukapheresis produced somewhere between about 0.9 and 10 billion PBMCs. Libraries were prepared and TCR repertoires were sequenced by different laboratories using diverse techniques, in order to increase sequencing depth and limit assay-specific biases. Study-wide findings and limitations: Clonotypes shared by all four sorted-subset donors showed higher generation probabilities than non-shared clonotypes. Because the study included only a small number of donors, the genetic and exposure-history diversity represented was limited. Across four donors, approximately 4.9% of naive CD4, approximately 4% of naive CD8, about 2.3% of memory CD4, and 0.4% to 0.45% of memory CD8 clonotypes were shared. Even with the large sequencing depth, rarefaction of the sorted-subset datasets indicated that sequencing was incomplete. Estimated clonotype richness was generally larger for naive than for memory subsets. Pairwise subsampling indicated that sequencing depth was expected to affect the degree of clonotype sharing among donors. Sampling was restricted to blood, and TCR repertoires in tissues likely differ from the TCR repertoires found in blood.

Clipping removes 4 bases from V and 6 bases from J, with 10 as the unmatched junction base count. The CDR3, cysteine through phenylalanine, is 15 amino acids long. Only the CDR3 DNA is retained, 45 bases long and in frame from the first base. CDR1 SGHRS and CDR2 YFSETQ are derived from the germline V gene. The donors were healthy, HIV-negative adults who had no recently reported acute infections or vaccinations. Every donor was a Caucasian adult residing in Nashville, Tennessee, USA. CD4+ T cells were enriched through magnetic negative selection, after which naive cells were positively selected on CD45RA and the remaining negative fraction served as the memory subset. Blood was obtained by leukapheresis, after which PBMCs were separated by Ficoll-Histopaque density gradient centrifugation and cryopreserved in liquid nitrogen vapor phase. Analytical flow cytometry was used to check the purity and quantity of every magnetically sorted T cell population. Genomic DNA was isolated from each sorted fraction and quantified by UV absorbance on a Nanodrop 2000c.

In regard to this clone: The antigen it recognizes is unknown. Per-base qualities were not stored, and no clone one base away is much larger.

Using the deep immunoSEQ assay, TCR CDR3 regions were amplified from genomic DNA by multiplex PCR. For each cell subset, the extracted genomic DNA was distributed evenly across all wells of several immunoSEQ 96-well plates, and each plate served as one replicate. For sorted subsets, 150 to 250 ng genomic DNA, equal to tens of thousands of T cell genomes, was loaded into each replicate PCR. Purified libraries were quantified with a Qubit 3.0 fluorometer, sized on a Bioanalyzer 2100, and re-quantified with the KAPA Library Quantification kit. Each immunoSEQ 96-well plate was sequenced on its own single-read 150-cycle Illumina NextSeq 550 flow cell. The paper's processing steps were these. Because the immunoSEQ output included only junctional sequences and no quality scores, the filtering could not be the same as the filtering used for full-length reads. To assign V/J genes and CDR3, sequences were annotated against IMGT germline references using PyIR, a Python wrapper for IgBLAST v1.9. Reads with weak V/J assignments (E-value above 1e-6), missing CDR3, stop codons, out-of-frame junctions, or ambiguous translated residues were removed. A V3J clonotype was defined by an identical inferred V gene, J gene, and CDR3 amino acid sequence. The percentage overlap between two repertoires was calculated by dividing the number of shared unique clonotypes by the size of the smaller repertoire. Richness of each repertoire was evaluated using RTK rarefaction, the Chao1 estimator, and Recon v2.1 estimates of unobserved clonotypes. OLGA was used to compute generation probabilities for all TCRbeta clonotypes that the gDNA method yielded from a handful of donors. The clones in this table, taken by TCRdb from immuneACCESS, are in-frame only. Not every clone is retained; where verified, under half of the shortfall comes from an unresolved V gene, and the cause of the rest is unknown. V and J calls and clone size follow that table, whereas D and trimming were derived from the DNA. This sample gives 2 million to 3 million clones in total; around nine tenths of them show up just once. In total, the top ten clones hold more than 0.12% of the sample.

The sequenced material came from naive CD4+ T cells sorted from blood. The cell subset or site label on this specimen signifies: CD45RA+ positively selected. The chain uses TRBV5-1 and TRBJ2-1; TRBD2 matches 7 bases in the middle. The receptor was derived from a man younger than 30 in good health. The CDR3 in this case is CASSRGGPDLNEQFF. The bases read TGCGCCAGCAGCCGCGGGGGACCCGACCTCAATGAGCAGTTCTTC.